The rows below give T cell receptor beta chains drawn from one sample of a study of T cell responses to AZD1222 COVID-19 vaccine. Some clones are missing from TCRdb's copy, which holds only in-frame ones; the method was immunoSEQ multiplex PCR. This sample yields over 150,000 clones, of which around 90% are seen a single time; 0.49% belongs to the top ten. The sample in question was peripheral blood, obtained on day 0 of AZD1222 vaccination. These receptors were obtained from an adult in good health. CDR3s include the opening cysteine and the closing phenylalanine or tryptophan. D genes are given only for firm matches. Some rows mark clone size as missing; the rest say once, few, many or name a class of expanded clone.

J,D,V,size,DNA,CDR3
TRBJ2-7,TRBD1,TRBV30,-,TGTGCCTGGAGTCTGACAGGGTCGGGGGAGCAGTACTTC,CAWSLTGSGEQYF
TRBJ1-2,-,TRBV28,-,TGTGCCAGCAGTTTCGGGGAATCCAACTATGGCTACACCTTC,CASSFGESNYGYTF
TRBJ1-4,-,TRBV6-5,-,TGTGCCAGCAGTTACGGGGCAGTTGCCGAAAAACTGTTTTTT,CASSYGAVAEKLFF
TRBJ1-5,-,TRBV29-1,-,TGCAGCGTGGGGGACGGGGGTCAGCCCCAGCATTTT,CSVGDGGQPQHF
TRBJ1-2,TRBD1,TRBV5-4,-,TGTGCCAGCAGCCCCCCCGGACAGGTCCTCTATGGCTACACCTTC,CASSPPGQVLYGYTF
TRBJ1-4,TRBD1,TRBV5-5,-,TGTGCCAGCAGCTTGATCGGGGGACAGGGTAATGAAAAACTGTTTTTT,CASSLIGGQGNEKLFF
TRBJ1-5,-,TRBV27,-,TGTGCCAGCAGTTTAAGCAGGGATAATCAGCCCCAGCATTTT,CASSLSRDNQPQHF
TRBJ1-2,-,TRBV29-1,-,TGCAGCGTTGAACCTCCGCGGGGAGTGCAGGGCTACACCTTC,CSVEPPRGVQGYTF
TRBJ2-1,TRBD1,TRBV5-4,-,TGTGCCAGCAGCATCCAGGGGGCGAATGAGCAGTTCTTC,CASSIQGANEQFF
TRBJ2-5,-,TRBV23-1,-,TGCGCCAGCAGTCAATCGAGGGGGGCGGAGACCCAGTACTTC,CASSQSRGAETQYF
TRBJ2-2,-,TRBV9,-,TGTGCCAGCAGCGTCGATAGCCCCCGGGGCAGAACTAACACCGGGGAGCTGTTTTTT,CASSVDSPRGRTNTGELFF
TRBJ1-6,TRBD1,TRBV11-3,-,TGTGCCAGCAGCGTGGACAGGAATTCACCCCTCCACTTT,CASSVDRNSPLHF
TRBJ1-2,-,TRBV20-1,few,TGCAGTGCTAGAGCAGGGTCCGGCTACACCTTC,CSARAGSGYTF
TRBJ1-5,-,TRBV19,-,TGTGCCAGTAGTACAGGGGAACGTCAGCCCCAGCATTTT,CASSTGERQPQHF